One and the same sample provided the 15 T cell receptor beta chains below, sequenced in a study of blood T cell repertoires in COVID-19. Sequencing was performed with immunoSEQ multiplex PCR; in TCRdb, only in-frame clones are kept and a portion is missing. This table has 200,000 to 250,000 clones, 82% appearing once. Material: PBMCs or T cells enriched from blood (not recorded which). All receptors derive from a woman between 55 and 75 years old who had recovered from COVID-19.

V is TRBV11-2 and J is TRBJ2-7; no reliable D call. Trimming pared 4 bases from V and 4 bases from J, leaving 14 bases between. This CDR3 region has 14 residues. CDR1 is SGHAT and CDR2 is FQNNGV in the germline V gene. As DNA, the CDR3 is TGTGCCAGCAGCTCAGAGACGACACGTTACGAGCAGTACTTC. Translation gives CASSSETTRYEQYF.

The rearrangement uses TRBV18 and TRBJ1-1, with 7 nucleotides matching TRBD1. The CDR3 extends over 15 amino acids. The V segment lost 3 bases and the J segment 3 bases; nucleotides outside the gene matches: 7. The germline V gene has CDR1 KGHSH and CDR2 LQKENI. The CDR3 reads CASSPQGGRDTEAFF. CDR3 DNA sequence: TGTGCCAGCTCACCTCAGGGGGGAAGGGACACTGAAGCTTTCTTT.

J is TRBJ2-3 and V is TRBV20-1; D perhaps matches TRBD2 (5 bases). V was pared by 4 bases and J by 6 bases, with 8 bases between. This CDR3 has 11 residues. CDR1 is DFQATT, CDR2 SNEGSKA, per germline (reference sequence). Here the CDR3 reads CSAKLGDTQYF. Written as DNA, the CDR3 is TGCAGTGCTAAACTAGGTGATACGCAGTATTTT.

The chain is built from TRBV6-1 and TRBJ1-5, with 9 bases matching TRBD1. Germline values: CDR1 MNHNS, CDR2 SASEGT. The length of the CDR3 is 16 residues. J gave up 7 bases and V 1 base, and 8 bases lay outside the gene matches. CDR3 sequence: CASSEGTGTGQQPQHF. The CDR3, as DNA: TGTGCCAGCAGTGAAGGCACCGGGACAGGGCAACAGCCCCAGCATTTT.

The chain couples TRBV9 to TRBJ2-5; D is uncertain. The germline V and J ends were trimmed by 0 bases and 2 bases, with 11 bases remaining between them. CDR3 length: 15 residues. Looked up from germline, CDR1 is SGDLS and CDR2 is YYNGEE. Here the CDR3 reads CASSVGGVGQETQYF. CDR3 bases: TGTGCCAGCAGCGTAGGCGGAGTTGGACAAGAGACCCAGTACTTC.

The chain recombines TRBV27 with TRBJ1-4; D is possibly TRBD1 (6 bases). V lost 6 bases and J lost 8, with 16 bases in between. Germline assignment: CDR1 MNHEY and CDR2 SMNVEV (reference sequence). The CDR3 runs to 14 residues. In DNA, the CDR3 is TGTGCCAGCAGGTACACAGGGTTGCAGGAAAAACTGTTTTTT. It yields the protein CASRYTGLQEKLFF.

The sample holds one count of this clone. The J gene is TRBJ2-7, the V gene TRBV27; D is ambiguous. The CDR3 length is 15 residues. V lost 5 bases and J lost 3, with 17 bases in between. The germline V gene has CDR1 MNHEY and CDR2 SMNVEV (reference sequence). Written as DNA, the CDR3 is TGTGCCAGCAGTCCCCCGGGTAGATCGGTCTACGAGCAGTACTTC. This gives the protein CASSPPGRSVYEQYF.

The V call is TRBV7-2, the J call TRBJ1-2, with 10 bases aligning to TRBD1. This CDR3 is built from 16 residues. Unmatched junction bases numbered 19, after V lost 11 bases and J lost 7 bases. Germline CDR1 and CDR2: SGHTA and FQGNSA. The CDR3 bases are TGTGCCTTATCAGCGGAGTTGGACAGGGGGGTGTTTGGCTACACCTTC. The encoded protein is CALSAELDRGVFGYTF.

CDR3 sequence: CASSGYGTGREKLFF. The CDR3 DNA is TGTGCCAGCAGTGGATACGGGACAGGTCGTGAAAAACTGTTTTTT. The chain has TRBV28 and TRBJ1-4; 8 nucleotides match TRBD1. With V trimmed by 5 bases and J by 7 bases, 9 bases remained unmatched. The CDR3 sequence is 15 residues long. Germline V gene data show CDR1 as MDHEN and CDR2 as SYDVKM.

The gene calls are TRBV7-8 and TRBJ1-4; 9 bases map to TRBD1. The CDR3 spans 17 residues. Trimming removed 5 bases from V and 5 bases from J; junction bases left unmatched: 12. Germline V gene sequence: CDR1 SGHVS, CDR2 FQNEAQ. The CDR3 region has the DNA TGTGCCAGCAGCCTGACCTCCCGGGACAGGGAGAATGAAAAACTGTTTTTT. It yields the protein CASSLTSRDRENEKLFF.

This sequence joins TRBV6-2 or TRBV6-3 and TRBJ2-4, with 11 bases aligning to TRBD2. This CDR3 is 18 amino acids long. Germline lookup yields CDR1 MNHEY and CDR2 SVGEGT. V trimming: 0 bases; J trimming: 0 bases; junction bases outside the gene matches: 4. CDR3 DNA sequence: TGTGCCAGCAGTTACTCTAGCGGGGGGGGGCTAGCCAAAAACATTCAGTACTTC. It is translated as CASSYSSGGGLAKNIQYF.

The V call is TRBV5-5, the J call TRBJ1-6; tentatively, D is TRBD1 (6 bases). From germline, CDR1 is SGHKS and CDR2 YYEKEE (reference sequence). Trimming left V 2 bases short and J 0 bases short, with 12 bases between. The CDR3 covers 17 residues. CDR3 protein: CASSLNRDRSYNSPLHF. The CDR3 bases are TGTGCCAGCAGCTTAAACAGGGACCGCTCCTATAATTCACCCCTCCACTTT.

This clone was seen only once. The genes are TRBV9 and TRBJ2-2; no clear D. Germline V gene lookup returns CDR1 SGDLS and CDR2 YYNGEE. The V end lost 4 bases, the J end lost 3 bases, and 13 bases lay between the germline ends. This CDR3 spans 15 amino acids. Here the CDR3 reads CASSSNPQYTGELFF. The DNA of the CDR3 is TGTGCCAGCAGCTCGAACCCCCAGTACACCGGGGAGCTGTTTTTT.

This sequence joins TRBV27 and TRBJ1-1; maybe TRBD1 (5 bases). In germline, CDR1 is MNHEY, CDR2 SMNVEV (reference sequence). V lost 1 base, J lost 4 bases, and 13 bases lay in between. CDR3 length: 15 residues. The CDR3 sequence is CASSLYEGLGTEAFF. CDR3 in DNA: TGTGCCAGCAGTTTATACGAGGGACTGGGCACTGAAGCTTTCTTT.

J is TRBJ1-3 and V is TRBV19, with 8 bases lining up with TRBD1. Trimming took 5 bases from V and 1 from J; bases not matched to a gene: 4. Germline assignment: CDR1 LNHDA and CDR2 SQIVND (reference sequence). This CDR3 comprises 15 residues. CDR3 DNA sequence: TGTGCCAGTAGTCCACAGGGGGGATCTGGAAACACCATATATTTT. It yields the protein CASSPQGGSGNTIYF.